Shown below are 8 T cell receptor beta chains from a single sample sequenced in a study of T cell changes during pregnancy in multiple sclerosis. The protocol was immunoSEQ multiplex PCR, while the TCRdb copy is restricted to in-frame clones and leaves out a portion. The table has around 40,000 clones, about 92% seen once. This specimen was CD4+ T cells from peripheral blood mononuclear cells, taken in the third trimester of pregnancy. These receptors originate from a female donor with multiple sclerosis, enrolled in a pregnancy study.

CDR3 nucleotide sequence: TGCGCCAGCACCGAACCAACTAGCGGGGCGAGGACGCAGTATTTT. The encoded protein is CASTEPTSGARTQYF. The genes are TRBV10-1 and TRBJ2-3, with 10 bases lining up with TRBD2. Trimming at V came to 7 bases and at J to 9 bases, leaving 13 bases not matched to a gene. This CDR3 has 15 residues. Per germline, CDR1 WNHNN and CDR2 SYGVQD (reference sequence).

The chain combines TRBV10-1 with TRBJ2-1, with D tentatively TRBD2 (5 bases). The CDR3 consists of 12 residues. The germline V gene has CDR1 WNHNN and CDR2 SYGVQD (reference sequence). Trimming stripped 2 bases from V and 10 bases from J, with 9 bases between. The CDR3 here is CASSENSEEQFF. The CDR3 DNA sequence: TGCGCCAGCAGTGAGAATAGCGAGGAGCAGTTCTTC.

The genes are TRBV7-9 and TRBJ2-1, with D uncertain. This CDR3 region has 14 residues. CDR1 SEHNR and CDR2 FQNEAQ come from the germline V gene (reference sequence). V was shortened by 3 bases and J by 0 bases, with 6 bases between the two germline ends. CDR3 residues: CASSLSVSYNEQFF. The DNA of the CDR3 is TGTGCCAGCAGCTTGAGCGTCTCCTACAATGAGCAGTTCTTC.

This sequence joins TRBV28 and TRBJ1-3, with TRBD1 identical over 8 bases. V lost 4 bases and J lost 0; bases outside the gene matches: 8. The V gene's germline CDR1 is MDHEN and CDR2 SYDVKM. CDR3 length: 17 amino acids. Here the CDR3 reads CASSSRTGILSGNTIYF. The CDR3, as DNA: TGTGCCAGCAGTTCCAGGACAGGGATCCTCTCTGGAAACACCATATATTTT.

The chain recombines TRBV7-2 with TRBJ2-7; TRBD1 aligns across 12 bases. Germline CDR1 is SGHTA and CDR2 is FQGNSA. This CDR3 contains 16 residues. V was clipped by 3 bases and J by 7 bases; unmatched bases: 10. In DNA, the CDR3 is TGTGCCAGCAGCTTGGAACCGGGACAGGGGGCTCGGGAGCAGTACTTC. Amino acids: CASSLEPGQGAREQYF.

A single count supports this clone. The chain is built from TRBV7-3 and TRBJ2-3, with 7 bases aligning to TRBD1. J was trimmed by 0 bases and V by 5 bases; bases with no gene match: 17. Germline CDR1 SGHTA, CDR2 FQGTGA. The CDR3 is 19 amino acids. The CDR3 protein is CASSPLGTALHPSTDTQYF. In DNA form, the CDR3 reads TGTGCCAGCAGCCCCTTGGGGACAGCTCTGCACCCTAGCACAGATACGCAGTATTTT.

The chain has TRBV18 and TRBJ2-4; possible D gene TRBD1, 6 bases. Germline V gene sequence: CDR1 KGHSH, CDR2 LQKENI. This CDR3 spans 16 amino acids. Deletions cut 3 bases from V and 0 bases from J, with 12 bases between. The CDR3 sequence: CASSPLQGVAKNIQYF. In DNA, the CDR3 is TGTGCCAGCTCACCTCTACAGGGCGTAGCCAAAAACATTCAGTACTTC. The whole variable domain, remainder taken from reference TRBV18 and TRBJ2-4, is NAGVMQNPRHLVRRRGQEARLRCSPMKGHSHVYWYRQLPEEGLKFMVYLQKENIIDESGMPKERFSAEFPKEGPSILRIQQVVRGDSAAYFCASSPLQGVAKNIQYFGAGTRLSVL.

V and J are TRBV5-1 and TRBJ2-3, with TRBD2 matching over 7 bases. Looked up from germline, CDR1 is SGHRS and CDR2 is YFSETQ. The junction had 4 bases not matched to a gene; V was cut back by 3 bases and J by 3 bases. This CDR3 is 14 amino acids long. This CDR3 reads CASSSGLPTDTQYF. As DNA, the CDR3 is TGCGCCAGCAGCTCGGGACTACCAACAGATACGCAGTATTTT.